This T cell receptor beta chain was identified during a study of response to subunit inactivated influenza vaccine. Trimming stripped 4 bases from V and 3 bases from J, with 6 bases between. The CDR3 has 12 residues. Germline V gene lookup returns CDR1 ENHRY and CDR2 SYGVKD. Each CDR3 protein is one row after TCRdb ran MiXCR on the RT-PCR reads. The sample has fewer than 650,000 distinct CDR3 sequences, around 13% seen once. There are a few counts of this clonotype. Its matching antigen is unknown. Study-level results: Few new T cells, the authors suggested, are recruited by each seasonal influenza vaccination.

Sequenced here: PBMCs from blood, sampled roughly 46 days after vaccination. The V gene is TRBV10-3, the J gene TRBJ1-1; weak D call: TRBD1 (5 bases). The TCR sequence derives from a man over 45 who received an inactivated influenza vaccine. In nucleotides, the CDR3 is TGTGCCATCAGTGGGGGGTACACTGAAGCTTTCTTT. It is translated as CAISGGYTEAFF.